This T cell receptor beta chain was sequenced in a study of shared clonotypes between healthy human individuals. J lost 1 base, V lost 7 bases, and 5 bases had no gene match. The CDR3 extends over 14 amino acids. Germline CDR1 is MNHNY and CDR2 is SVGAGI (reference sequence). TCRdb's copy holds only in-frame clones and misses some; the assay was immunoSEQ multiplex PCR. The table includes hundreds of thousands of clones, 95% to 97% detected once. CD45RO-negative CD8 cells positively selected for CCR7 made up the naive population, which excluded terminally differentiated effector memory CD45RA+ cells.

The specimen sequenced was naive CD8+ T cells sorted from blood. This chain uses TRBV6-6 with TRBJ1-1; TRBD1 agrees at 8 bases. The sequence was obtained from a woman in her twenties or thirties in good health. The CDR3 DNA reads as TGTGCCAGCAAGCCGACAGGGGAGAACACTGAAGCTTTCTTT. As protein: CASKPTGENTEAFF.